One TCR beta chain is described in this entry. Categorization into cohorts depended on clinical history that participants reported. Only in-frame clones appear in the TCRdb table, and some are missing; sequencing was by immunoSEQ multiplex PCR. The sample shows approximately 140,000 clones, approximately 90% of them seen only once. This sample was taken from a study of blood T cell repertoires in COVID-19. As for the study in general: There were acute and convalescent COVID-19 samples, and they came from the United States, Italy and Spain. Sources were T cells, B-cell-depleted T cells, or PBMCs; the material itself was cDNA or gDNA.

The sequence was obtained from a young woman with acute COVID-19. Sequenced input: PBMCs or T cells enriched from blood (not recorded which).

CDR3: CASSLGEETYEQYF. DNA for the CDR3: TGTGCCAGCAGTCTTGGTGAGGAGACCTACGAGCAGTACTTC. The chain recombines TRBV2 with TRBJ2-7; D call uncertain. The CDR3 totals 14 residues. V was pared by 5 bases and J by 2 bases, with 13 bases between. The germline gives CDR1 SNHLY, CDR2 FYNNEI.